Listed below are T cell receptor beta chains from one sample, sequenced in a study of T-cell memory formation after mild COVID-19. Using its own MiXCR run on the 5' RACE reads, TCRdb lists one record per CDR3 protein. The data show about 150,000 distinct CDR3 sequences, about 5.7% seen once. The material sequenced was PBMCs or a T cell subset sorted from them (not recorded which). The receptors derive from an adult woman who had mild COVID-19 (a few samples of this study predate the infection). Cell type and time point are not known. The CDR3 runs from the conserved cysteine through the conserved F or W. The D gene is left open where the match is weak. Size values are once, few and many counts, or a class for expanded clones, and some rows have none.

V	D	size	length	J	DNA	CDR3
TRBV5-1	TRBD1	NA	17	TRBJ1-1	TGCGCCAGCAGCCGGGGGACAGGGTTTGAGTTACGTACTGAAGCTTTCTTT	CASSRGTGFELRTEAFF
TRBV5-4	NA	NA	14	TRBJ1-6	TGTGCCAGCAGCTTGGCAGGGGTAGGCTCACCCCTCCACTTT	CASSLAGVGSPLHF
TRBV24-1	NA	NA	12	TRBJ1-5	TGTGCCACCGGAGAAAGCAATCAGCCCCAGCATTTT	CATGESNQPQHF
TRBV5-4	TRBD2	few	16	TRBJ2-3	TGTGCCAGCAGCTTACCTAGCGGGAGAAGCACAGATACGCAGTATTTT	CASSLPSGRSTDTQYF
TRBV2	NA	few	12	TRBJ2-6	TGTGCCAGCAGTCCTGGGGCCAACGTCCTGACTTTC	CASSPGANVLTF
TRBV20-1	NA	many	15	TRBJ2-7	TGCAGTGCTAGAGGGGCGCGATCCTTCGCCTACGAGCAGTACTTC	CSARGARSFAYEQYF
TRBV20-1	NA	many	14	TRBJ1-6	TGCAGTGCTAGAGTGGCAGGAGGCAACTCACCCCTCCACTTT	CSARVAGGNSPLHF
TRBV10-3	TRBD1	many	13	TRBJ2-7	TGTGCCATCAGGAGGGACAGCCCCCACGAGCAGTACTTC	CAIRRDSPHEQYF
TRBV12-3/TRBV12-4	NA	NA	12	TRBJ1-1	TGTGCCAGCCGGGCCTCGAACACTGAAGCTTTCTTT	CASRASNTEAFF
TRBV4-3	TRBD2	few	17	TRBJ2-7	TGCGCCAGCAGCCAAGGACGAGGACTAGCGGGAGTGAACGAGCAGTACTTC	CASSQGRGLAGVNEQYF
TRBV7-9	NA	NA	17	TRBJ2-7	TGTGCCAGCAGCTTAAGCACAACCCGGGACGCCTCCTACGAGCAGTACTTC	CASSLSTTRDASYEQYF
TRBV7-3	TRBD1	NA	15	TRBJ1-1	TGTGCCAGCAGCTCCCAGACAGGGGTAAAAACTGAAGCTTTCTTT	CASSSQTGVKTEAFF
TRBV25-1	TRBD2	few	10	TRBJ2-3	TGTGCCACCGGACTAGTTCCGCAGTATTTT	CATGLVPQYF
TRBV25-1	TRBD1	many	16	TRBJ1-6	TGTGCCAGCACCGGACAGGGGAGCTCCTATAATTCACCCCTCCACTTT	CASTGQGSSYNSPLHF
TRBV4-3	NA	many	15	TRBJ2-3	TGCGCCAGCAGCCAAGCATACGGGACCACAGATACGCAGTATTTT	CASSQAYGTTDTQYF
TRBV7-9	NA	NA	16	TRBJ1-2	TGTGCCAGCACCCCGGGGCAGGGAACCTTTAACTATGGCTACACCTTC	CASTPGQGTFNYGYTF
TRBV7-3	NA	many	16	TRBJ2-1	TGTGCCAGCAGCCCCGAGGGGGGCCATCTTAGGGGTGAGCAGTTCTTC	CASSPEGGHLRGEQFF
TRBV6-1	TRBD1	few	14	TRBJ1-5	TGTGCCACTCTCAGGGGGGGGGTCAATCAGCCCCAGCATTTT	CATLRGGVNQPQHF
TRBV12-3/TRBV12-4	TRBD1	few	16	TRBJ2-3	TGTGCCAGCAGCTACAAGGACAGGGGGCCTAGGGATACGCAGTATTTT	CASSYKDRGPRDTQYF
TRBV7-9	NA	NA	15	TRBJ2-5	TGTGCCAGCAGCTTCCGGACGCAGGGGGGGGAGACCCAGTACTTC	CASSFRTQGGETQYF
TRBV6-2/TRBV6-3	NA	few	14	TRBJ2-7	TGTGCCAGCAGTTACTCGGCCGGCCCCTACGAGCAGTACTTC	CASSYSAGPYEQYF
TRBV4-3	TRBD2	many	18	TRBJ2-4	TGCGCCAGCAGCCAAGATTACCTAGCGGGGGCAGCCAAAAACATTCAGTACTTC	CASSQDYLAGAAKNIQYF
TRBV6-2/TRBV6-3	TRBD2	NA	17	TRBJ2-3	TGTGCCAGCAGTCGCTCGGGACTAGCGGGCAACACAGATACGCAGTATTTT	CASSRSGLAGNTDTQYF
TRBV29-1	TRBD1	many	13	TRBJ1-4	TGCAGCGTTGCCCCCGGGACAGCAGAAAAACTGTTTTTT	CSVAPGTAEKLFF
TRBV18	TRBD1	many	16	TRBJ2-5	TGTGCCAGCTCACCAAAGACAGGGGCAATCCAAGAGACCCAGTACTTC	CASSPKTGAIQETQYF
TRBV6-2/TRBV6-3	TRBD1	few	15	TRBJ2-7	TGTGCCAGCACCCCTCGGGGACAGGGATCCTACGAGCAGTACTTC	CASTPRGQGSYEQYF